This T cell receptor (beta chain) was captured by sequencing in a study of siplizumab effects on memory and regulatory T cells. This table comes from immunoSEQ multiplex PCR, and its TCRdb copy is limited to in-frame clones, with some not included. Of roughly 100,000 clones in the sample, over 95% were seen once. Study outcomes and limitations: Alloreactive sequences tracing back to unstimulated CD4+ memory cells fell significantly with siplizumab.

A note on this clone: Its antigen is not known.

This CDR3 contains 14 residues. Germline V lookup: CDR1 SGHAT, CDR2 FQNNGV. After removal of 2 bases from V and 2 bases from J, the junction contained 3 bases not matched to a gene. This receptor was identified in a human donor in good health. This chain connects TRBV11-2 to TRBJ2-7; 7 bases line up with TRBD1. Sequenced input: naive CD4+ T cells sorted from blood. CDR3 residues: CASSLKTGAYEQYF. The CDR3 DNA sequence: TGTGCCAGCAGCTTAAAAACAGGGGCCTACGAGCAGTACTTC.